This T cell receptor beta chain was captured by sequencing in a study of beta chain features in type 1 diabetes. Study findings and constraints: There was a moderate but significant shortening of TCRB CDR3s in all four CD4+ subsets of Type 1 diabetes patients. Lower insertion and higher deletion counts appeared at VDJ junctions in type 1 diabetes patients.

Isolation of CD4+ naive, central memory, regulatory and stem cell-like memory cells was achieved by sorting via CD45RO/CCR7/CD25/CD127/CD95/CD27. From germline, CDR1 is MGHDK and CDR2 SYGVNS. Unmatched junction bases numbered 11, after V lost 4 bases and J lost 5 bases. This CDR3 spans 16 amino acids. This clone was seen only a few times. Its antigen is unknown. TCRB transcripts that were expressed got sequenced, as all of the isolated RNA had been reverse transcribed. Here immunoSEQ multiplex PCR was the method, and the copy in TCRdb shows in-frame clones only, minus some. The data show roughly 220,000 clones, with about a sixth seen just once and about 0.08% held by the top ten.

The material sequenced was naive CD4+ T cells from blood. The gene calls are TRBV25-1 and TRBJ2-7; TRBD2 matches 10 bases. This TCR was recovered from a man younger than 40 with type 1 diabetes. The CDR3 loop reads CASSVIEASGSDEQYF. DNA of the CDR3: TGTGCCAGCAGTGTAATTGAGGCTAGCGGGAGCGACGAGCAGTACTTC.